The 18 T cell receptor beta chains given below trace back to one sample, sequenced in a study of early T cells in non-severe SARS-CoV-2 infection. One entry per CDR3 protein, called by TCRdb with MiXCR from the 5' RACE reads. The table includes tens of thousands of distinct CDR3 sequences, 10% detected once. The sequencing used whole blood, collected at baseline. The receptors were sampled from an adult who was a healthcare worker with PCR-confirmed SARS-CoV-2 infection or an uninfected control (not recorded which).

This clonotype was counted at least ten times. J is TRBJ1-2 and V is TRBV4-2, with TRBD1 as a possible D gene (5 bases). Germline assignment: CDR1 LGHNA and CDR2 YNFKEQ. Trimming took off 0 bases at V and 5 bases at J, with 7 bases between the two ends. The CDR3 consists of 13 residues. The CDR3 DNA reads TGTGCCAGCAGCCAAGACAGGGAATATGGCTACACCTTC. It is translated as CASSQDREYGYTF.

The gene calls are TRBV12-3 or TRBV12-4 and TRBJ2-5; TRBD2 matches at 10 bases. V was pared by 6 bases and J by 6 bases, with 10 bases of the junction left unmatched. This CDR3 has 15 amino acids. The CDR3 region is CASSPLTSGLQTQYF. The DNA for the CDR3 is TGTGCCAGCAGCCCTCTGACTAGCGGGTTACAGACCCAGTACTTC.

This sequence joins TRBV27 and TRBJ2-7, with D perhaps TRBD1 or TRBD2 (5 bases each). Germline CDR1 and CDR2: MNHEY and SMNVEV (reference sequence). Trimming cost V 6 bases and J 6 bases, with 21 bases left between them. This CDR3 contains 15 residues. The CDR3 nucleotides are TGTGCCAGCAGCCGTCCCGGGATCAGAACAGGCGAGCAGTACTTC. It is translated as CASSRPGIRTGEQYF.

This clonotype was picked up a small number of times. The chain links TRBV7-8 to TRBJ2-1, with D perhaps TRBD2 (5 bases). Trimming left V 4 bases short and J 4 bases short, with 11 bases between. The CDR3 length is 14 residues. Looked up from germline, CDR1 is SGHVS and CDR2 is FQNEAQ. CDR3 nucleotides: TGTGCCAGCAGCTCCGGAGGTCCTTACAATGAGCAGTTCTTC. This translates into CASSSGGPYNEQFF.

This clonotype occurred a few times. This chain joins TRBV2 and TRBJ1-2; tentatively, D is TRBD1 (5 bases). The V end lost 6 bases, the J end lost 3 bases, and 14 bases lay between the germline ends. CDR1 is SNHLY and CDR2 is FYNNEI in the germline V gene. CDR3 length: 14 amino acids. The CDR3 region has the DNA TGTGCCAGCAGGCTGGGGGGTGCTTACTATGGCTACACCTTC. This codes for CASRLGGAYYGYTF.

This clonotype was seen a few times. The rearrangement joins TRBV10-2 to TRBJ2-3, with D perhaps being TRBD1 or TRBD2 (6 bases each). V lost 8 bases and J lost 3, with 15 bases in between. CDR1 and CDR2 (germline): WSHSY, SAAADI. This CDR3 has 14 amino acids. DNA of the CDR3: TGCGCCAGCCTAAGGGGGGTTTGGACAGATACGCAGTATTTT. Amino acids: CASLRGVWTDTQYF.

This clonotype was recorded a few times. The CDR3: CASSPTRLSNTGELFF. The DNA of the CDR3 is TGTGCCAGCAGCCCTACCCGACTGTCGAACACCGGGGAGCTGTTTTTT. The V call is TRBV7-2, the J call TRBJ2-2; D call uncertain. The CDR3 contains 16 residues. In germline, CDR1 is SGHTA, CDR2 FQGNSA. The V gene lost 5 bases and the J gene lost 0 bases, with 13 bases spanning the gap.

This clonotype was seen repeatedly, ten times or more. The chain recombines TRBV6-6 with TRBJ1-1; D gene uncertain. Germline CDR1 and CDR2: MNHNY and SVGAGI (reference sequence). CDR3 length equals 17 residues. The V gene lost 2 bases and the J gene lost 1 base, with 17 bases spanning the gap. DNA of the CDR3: TGTGCCAGCAGTTACCACACGATGTCCTGGGGGAACACTGAAGCTTTCTTT. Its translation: CASSYHTMSWGNTEAFF.

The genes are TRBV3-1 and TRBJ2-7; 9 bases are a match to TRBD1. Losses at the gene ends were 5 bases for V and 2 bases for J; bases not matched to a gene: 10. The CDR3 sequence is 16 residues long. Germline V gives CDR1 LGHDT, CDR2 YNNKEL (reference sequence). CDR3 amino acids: CASSSPSRTGAYEQYF. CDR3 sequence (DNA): TGTGCCAGCAGCTCCCCTTCGAGGACAGGGGCCTACGAGCAGTACTTC.

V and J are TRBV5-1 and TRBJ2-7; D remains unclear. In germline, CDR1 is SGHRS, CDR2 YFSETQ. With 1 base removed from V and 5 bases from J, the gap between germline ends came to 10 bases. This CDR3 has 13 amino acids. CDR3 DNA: TGCGCCAGCAGCTTGAGCCCCGGAGACGAGCAGTACTTC. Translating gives CASSLSPGDEQYF. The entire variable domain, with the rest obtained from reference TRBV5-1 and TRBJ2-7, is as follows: KAGVTQTPRYLIKTRGQQVTLSCSPISGHRSVSWYQQTPGQGLQFLFEYFSETQRNKGNFPGRFSGRQFSNSRSEMNVSTLELGDSALYLCASSLSPGDEQYFGPGTRLTVT.

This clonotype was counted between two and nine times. CDR3 sequence: CASSLLGTSGRYEQYF. In DNA form, the CDR3 reads TGTGCCAGCAGCTTATTGGGGACTAGCGGGAGATACGAGCAGTACTTC. V gene TRBV11-2 combines with J gene TRBJ2-7; TRBD2 agrees at 14 bases. The CDR3 runs 16 residues. CDR1 and CDR2 (germline): SGHAT, FQNNGV. Trimming cost V 2 bases and J 4 bases; bases outside gene matches: 4.

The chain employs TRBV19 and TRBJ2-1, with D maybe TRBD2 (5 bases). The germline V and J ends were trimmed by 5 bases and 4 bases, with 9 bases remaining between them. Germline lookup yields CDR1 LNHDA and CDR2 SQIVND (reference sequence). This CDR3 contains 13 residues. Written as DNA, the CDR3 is TGTGCCAGTAGTCCCCGGGGTTACAATGAGCAGTTCTTC. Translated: CASSPRGYNEQFF.

The chain's CDR3 is CSASGSGEGSTDTQYF. The CDR3 DNA sequence: TGCAGTGCTAGCGGTTCGGGGGAGGGGAGCACAGATACGCAGTATTTT. The chain combines TRBV20-1 with TRBJ2-3; 7 positions agree with TRBD2. Germline CDR1 DFQATT, CDR2 SNEGSKA (reference sequence). V was clipped by 3 bases and J by 0 bases; unmatched bases: 9. This CDR3 contains 16 residues.

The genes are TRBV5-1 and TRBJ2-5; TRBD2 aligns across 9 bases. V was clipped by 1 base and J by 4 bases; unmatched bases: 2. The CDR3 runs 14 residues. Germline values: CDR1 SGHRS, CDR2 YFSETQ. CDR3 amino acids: CASSLRTSVETQYF. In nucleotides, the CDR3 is TGCGCCAGCAGCTTGCGGACTAGCGTAGAGACCCAGTACTTC.

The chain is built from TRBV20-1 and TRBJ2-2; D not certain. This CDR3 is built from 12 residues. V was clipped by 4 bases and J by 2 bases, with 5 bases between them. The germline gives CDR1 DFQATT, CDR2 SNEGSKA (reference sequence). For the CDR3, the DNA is TGCAGTGCTAAACTTAACACCGGGGAGCTGTTTTTT. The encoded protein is CSAKLNTGELFF.

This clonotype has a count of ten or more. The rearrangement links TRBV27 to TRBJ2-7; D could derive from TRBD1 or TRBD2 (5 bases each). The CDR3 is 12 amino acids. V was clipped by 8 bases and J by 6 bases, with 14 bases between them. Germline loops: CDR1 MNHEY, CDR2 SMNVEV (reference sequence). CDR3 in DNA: TGTGCCAGCCGCTATGGGACGGGCGAGCAGTACTTC. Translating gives CASRYGTGEQYF.

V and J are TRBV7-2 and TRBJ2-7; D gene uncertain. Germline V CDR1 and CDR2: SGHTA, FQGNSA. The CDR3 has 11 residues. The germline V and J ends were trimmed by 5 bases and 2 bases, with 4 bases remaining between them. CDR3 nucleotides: TGTGCCAGCAGCAATACCTACGAGCAGTACTTC. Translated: CASSNTYEQYF.

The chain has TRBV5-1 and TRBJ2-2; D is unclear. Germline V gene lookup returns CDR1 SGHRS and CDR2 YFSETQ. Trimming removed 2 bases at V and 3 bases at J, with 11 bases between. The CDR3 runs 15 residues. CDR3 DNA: TGCGCCAGCAGCTTCCTCCCTAAGGACACCGGGGAGCTGTTTTTT. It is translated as CASSFLPKDTGELFF.